A selection of T cell receptor beta chains follows, all from one sample in a study of T cell repertoires in cytomegalovirus infection. MiXCR, run by TCRdb on the reads, gives a single entry per CDR3 protein. Among roughly 200,000 distinct CDR3 sequences listed, approximately 17% were seen once. Sequenced sample: CD8+ T cells from PBMCs. The origin of the receptors is a human donor in good health (CMV status not recorded). Some clones in this sample may be carry-over from other donors' samples. The CDR3 runs from the conserved cysteine through the conserved F or W. Each record gives: J gene, clone size, V gene, D gene, CDR3 DNA, CDR3 protein. A D gene is named only where the DNA matches it firmly. Only part of the rows carry a size: once, few, many, or a class if the clone is expanded.

J: TRBJ1-5
size: .
V: TRBV2
D: .
DNA: TGTGCCAGCAACTCCGGGTTGGCTCAGCCCCAGCATTTT
CDR3: CASNSGLAQPQHF

J: TRBJ1-4
size: .
V: TRBV7-8
D: .
DNA: TGTGCCAGCAGCTTAGACCTTGAGATAGGGGAAAAACTGTTTTTT
CDR3: CASSLDLEIGEKLFF

J: TRBJ1-2
size: .
V: TRBV7-6
D: .
DNA: TGTGCCAGCAGCGTATTGAGCGGACTAAGGGGCTACACCTTC
CDR3: CASSVLSGLRGYTF

J: TRBJ2-5
size: few
V: TRBV7-9
D: .
DNA: TGTGCCAGCAGCTCTCGACTAGTCCACCAAGAGACCCAGTACTTC
CDR3: CASSSRLVHQETQYF

J: TRBJ2-7
size: few
V: TRBV7-8
D: .
DNA: TGTGCCAGCAGCCCGCAGCGGTCCTACGAGCAGTACTTC
CDR3: CASSPQRSYEQYF

J: TRBJ1-2
size: .
V: TRBV7-9
D: TRBD1
DNA: TGTGCCAGCAGCACGGGACAGGGAAACTATGGCTACACCTTC
CDR3: CASSTGQGNYGYTF

J: TRBJ2-1
size: few
V: TRBV15
D: TRBD1
DNA: TGTGCCACCAGCAGAGAAAGTTTGGGACAGGTCTACAATGAGCAGTTCTTC
CDR3: CATSRESLGQVYNEQFF

J: TRBJ2-7
size: .
V: TRBV29-1
D: .
DNA: TGCAGCGTTGAATCTAGGGGGTACGAGCAGTACTTC
CDR3: CSVESRGYEQYF

J: TRBJ2-1
size: few
V: TRBV12-3/TRBV12-4
D: TRBD2
DNA: TGTGCCAGCAGCTTGGGACTAGCGGGGGTTATCCTCAATGAGCAGTTCTTC
CDR3: CASSLGLAGVILNEQFF

J: TRBJ2-7
size: .
V: TRBV7-9
D: TRBD1
DNA: TGTGCCAGCAGCTCGAGGGACAGGGCCTCCTACGAGCAGTACTTC
CDR3: CASSSRDRASYEQYF

J: TRBJ2-3
size: few
V: TRBV28
D: .
DNA: TGTGCCAGCAGTCCGATTACAGATACGCAGTATTTT
CDR3: CASSPITDTQYF

J: TRBJ2-4
size: .
V: TRBV7-9
D: .
DNA: TGTGCCAGCAGCTTAGGCGGCCCGAACATTCAGTACTTC
CDR3: CASSLGGPNIQYF

J: TRBJ2-1
size: few
V: TRBV7-6
D: .
DNA: TGTGCCAGCAGCCCAAGAGGGGGGATCTCCTACAATGAGCAGTTCTTC
CDR3: CASSPRGGISYNEQFF

J: TRBJ1-4
size: .
V: TRBV6-2/TRBV6-3
D: .
DNA: TGTGCCAGCAGTTCACGCCTCGAGGTTGAAAAACTGTTTTTT
CDR3: CASSSRLEVEKLFF

J: TRBJ2-7
size: few
V: TRBV15
D: TRBD1
DNA: TGTGCCACCAGCAGAGTCCCAGGGGGCGATTGGTTCTACGAGCAGTACTTC
CDR3: CATSRVPGGDWFYEQYF

J: TRBJ2-1
size: few
V: TRBV5-6
D: .
DNA: TGTGCCAGCAGCTGGAGACTAGACAATGAGCAGTTCTTC
CDR3: CASSWRLDNEQFF

J: TRBJ2-1
size: .
V: TRBV11-2
D: .
DNA: TGTGCCAGCAGCTTACGTGGGAATCACAATGAGCAGTTCTTC
CDR3: CASSLRGNHNEQFF

J: TRBJ2-5
size: many
V: TRBV7-8
D: TRBD2
DNA: TGTGCCAGCAGCGGAACTAGCGGGGGGAGTGATTGGGAGACCCAGTACTTC
CDR3: CASSGTSGGSDWETQYF

J: TRBJ1-5
size: many
V: TRBV7-2
D: .
DNA: TGTGCCAGCAGCATAACTAGCAATCAGCCCCAGCATTTT
CDR3: CASSITSNQPQHF

J: TRBJ1-2
size: .
V: TRBV6-2/TRBV6-3
D: .
DNA: TGTGCCAGCAGTTACGGAAGAAACTATGGCTACACCTTC
CDR3: CASSYGRNYGYTF

J: TRBJ1-2
size: .
V: TRBV9
D: TRBD1
DNA: TGTGCCAGCAGCAATTACAGGGGGCAGGATGGCTACACCTTC
CDR3: CASSNYRGQDGYTF

J: TRBJ1-5
size: few
V: TRBV7-2
D: .
DNA: TGTGCCAGCAGCTTAGTCAGTCTCGGCAATCAGCCCCAGCATTTT
CDR3: CASSLVSLGNQPQHF

J: TRBJ1-4
size: .
V: TRBV20-1
D: .
DNA: TGCAGTGCTACTGATGCAACTAATGAAAAACTGTTTTTT
CDR3: CSATDATNEKLFF

J: TRBJ1-5
size: few
V: TRBV7-2
D: .
DNA: TGTGCCAGCAGCGTGAACAAAAATCAGCCCCAGCATTTT
CDR3: CASSVNKNQPQHF

J: TRBJ1-5
size: .
V: TRBV5-6
D: .
DNA: TGTGCCAGCAGCTTGGGGGTAACTGATCAGCCCCAGCATTTT
CDR3: CASSLGVTDQPQHF

J: TRBJ2-1
size: few
V: TRBV11-2
D: .
DNA: TGTGCCAGCAGCTTAGCCGATGAGCAGTTCTTC
CDR3: CASSLADEQFF

J: TRBJ1-6
size: few
V: TRBV11-2
D: .
DNA: TGTGCCAGCAGCTCAGAGGGGTCCTATAATTCACCCCTCCACTTT
CDR3: CASSSEGSYNSPLHF

J: TRBJ2-3
size: few
V: TRBV7-2
D: .
DNA: TGTGCCAGCAGCTTAGAAGGGTGGGCAGATACGCAGTATTTT
CDR3: CASSLEGWADTQYF

J: TRBJ2-2
size: few
V: TRBV12-3/TRBV12-4
D: .
DNA: TGTGCCAGCAGTTTAGATGGGACGGGCACCGGGGAGCTGTTTTTT
CDR3: CASSLDGTGTGELFF

J: TRBJ2-6
size: few
V: TRBV6-5
D: .
DNA: TGTGCCAGCAGCCTACAGCACTCTGGGGCCAACGTCCTGACTTTC
CDR3: CASSLQHSGANVLTF

J: TRBJ1-1
size: few
V: TRBV7-2
D: TRBD1
DNA: TGTGCCAGCAGCCCTGTTACAGGGGGCGGAACTGAAGCTTTCTTT
CDR3: CASSPVTGGGTEAFF

J: TRBJ1-2
size: .
V: TRBV7-9
D: .
DNA: TGTGCCAGCTCTCGGGGGGGGCCAACCTATGGCTACACCTTC
CDR3: CASSRGGPTYGYTF

J: TRBJ2-3
size: .
V: TRBV6-5
D: TRBD2
DNA: TGTGCCAGCAGTGGTAGCGGGGGGCCTAGCACAGATACGCAGTATTTT
CDR3: CASSGSGGPSTDTQYF

J: TRBJ2-7
size: .
V: TRBV28
D: TRBD1
DNA: TGTGCCAGCAGACCCCGAGACAGGGGCGCCTACGAGCAGTACTTC
CDR3: CASRPRDRGAYEQYF

J: TRBJ2-4
size: .
V: TRBV7-8
D: .
DNA: TGTGCCAGCAGCTTAACAGGGAACCACATTCAGTACTTC
CDR3: CASSLTGNHIQYF

J: TRBJ2-1
size: few
V: TRBV7-2
D: .
DNA: TGTGCCAGCAGCTTAGGGGAGTCCCCCTACAATGAGCAGTTCTTC
CDR3: CASSLGESPYNEQFF

J: TRBJ2-7
size: .
V: TRBV6-5
D: TRBD2
DNA: TGTGCCAGCGGACTAGCGGGGGCCCACTCCTACGAGCAGTACTTC
CDR3: CASGLAGAHSYEQYF

J: TRBJ2-7
size: .
V: TRBV7-9
D: TRBD1
DNA: TGTGCCAGCAGCCCCCGACAGGGAACCTACGAGCAGTACTTC
CDR3: CASSPRQGTYEQYF

J: TRBJ2-5
size: few
V: TRBV13
D: .
DNA: TGTGCCAGCAGCTCCGACAGAGACCAAGAGACCCAGTACTTC
CDR3: CASSSDRDQETQYF

J: TRBJ1-4
size: few
V: TRBV27
D: .
DNA: TGTGCCAGCAGTTTACGGGGGACGGTTCCTGAAAAACTGTTTTTT
CDR3: CASSLRGTVPEKLFF

J: TRBJ1-3
size: few
V: TRBV11-2
D: TRBD1
DNA: TGTGCCAGCAGCCTCACAGGGGCGGACACCATATATTTT
CDR3: CASSLTGADTIYF

J: TRBJ2-7
size: .
V: TRBV7-2
D: .
DNA: TGTGCCAGCAGCTTAGGGGGGCGCGAGCAGTACTTC
CDR3: CASSLGGREQYF

J: TRBJ2-1
size: .
V: TRBV20-1
D: TRBD2
DNA: TGCAGTGCTAGAGGGACTAGCGGGGGCTTCTACAATGAGCAGTTCTTC
CDR3: CSARGTSGGFYNEQFF

J: TRBJ1-2
size: few
V: TRBV9
D: .
DNA: TGTGCCAGCAGCACTGGGAGCTACTACACCTTC
CDR3: CASSTGSYYTF

J: TRBJ2-1
size: .
V: TRBV19
D: TRBD2
DNA: TGTGCCAGTAGTATAACGGTGAGCGGGGGGCCCTACAATGAGCAGTTCTTC
CDR3: CASSITVSGGPYNEQFF

J: TRBJ2-3
size: many
V: TRBV7-9
D: TRBD2
DNA: TGTGCCAGCAGCTTAGTCCTCCCGACTAGCGGGGGATCCACAGATACGCAGTATTTT
CDR3: CASSLVLPTSGGSTDTQYF

J: TRBJ2-7
size: few
V: TRBV27
D: .
DNA: TGTGCCAGCAGCAAACCGGGACCGACCTACGAGCAGTACTTC
CDR3: CASSKPGPTYEQYF

J: TRBJ1-1
size: .
V: TRBV20-1
D: .
DNA: TGCAGTGCCCGGGACTCGGAGGCTGAAGCTTTCTTT
CDR3: CSARDSEAEAFF

J: TRBJ1-1
size: .
V: TRBV7-6
D: .
DNA: TGTGCCAGCAGCCAAGGACCCCCAGGGCAGACTGAAGCTTTCTTT
CDR3: CASSQGPPGQTEAFF

J: TRBJ1-1
size: few
V: TRBV11-1
D: .
DNA: TGTGCCAGCAGTGTCCCCCGGCGGGACAAATATTCCTTGAACACTGAAGCTTTCTTT
CDR3: CASSVPRRDKYSLNTEAFF

J: TRBJ2-3
size: few
V: TRBV12-3/TRBV12-4
D: .
DNA: TGTGCCAGCAGTTTCAGACGGATTCTCCCAGATACGCAGTATTTT
CDR3: CASSFRRILPDTQYF